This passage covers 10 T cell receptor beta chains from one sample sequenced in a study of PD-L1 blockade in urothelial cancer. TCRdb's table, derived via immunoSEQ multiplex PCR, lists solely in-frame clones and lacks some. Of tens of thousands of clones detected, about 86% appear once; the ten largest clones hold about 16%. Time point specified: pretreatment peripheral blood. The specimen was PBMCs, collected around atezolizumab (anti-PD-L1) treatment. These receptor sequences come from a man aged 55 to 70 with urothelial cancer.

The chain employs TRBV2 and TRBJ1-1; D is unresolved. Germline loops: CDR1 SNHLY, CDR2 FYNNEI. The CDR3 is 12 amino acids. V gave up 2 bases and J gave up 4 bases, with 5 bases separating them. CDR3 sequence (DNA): TGTGCCAGCAGTGAACGAGTCACTGAAGCTTTCTTT. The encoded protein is CASSERVTEAFF.

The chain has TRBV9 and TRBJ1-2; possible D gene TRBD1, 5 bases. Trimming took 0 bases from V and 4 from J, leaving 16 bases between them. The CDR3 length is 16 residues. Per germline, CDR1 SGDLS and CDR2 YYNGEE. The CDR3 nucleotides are TGTGCCAGCAGCGTAGGGGCCCCCCGGGGGGGCTATGGCTACACCTTC. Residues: CASSVGAPRGGYGYTF. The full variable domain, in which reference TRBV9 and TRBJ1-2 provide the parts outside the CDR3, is DSGVTQTPKHLITATGQRVTLRCSPRSGDLSVYWYQQSLDQGLQFLIQYYNGEERAKGNILERFSAQQFPDLHSELNLSSLELGDSALYFCASSVGAPRGGYGYTFGSGTRLTVV.

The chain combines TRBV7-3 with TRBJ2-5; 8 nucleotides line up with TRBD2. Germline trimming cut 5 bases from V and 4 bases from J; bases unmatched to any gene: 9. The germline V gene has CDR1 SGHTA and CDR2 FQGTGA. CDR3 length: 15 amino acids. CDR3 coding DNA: TGTGCCAGCAGCCTGATGGGGAGCGGGGGAGAGACCCAGTACTTC. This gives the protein CASSLMGSGGETQYF.

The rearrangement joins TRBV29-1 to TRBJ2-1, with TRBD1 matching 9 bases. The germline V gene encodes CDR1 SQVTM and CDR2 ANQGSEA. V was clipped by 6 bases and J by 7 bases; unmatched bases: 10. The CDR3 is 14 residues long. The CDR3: CSVGTGNFRNEQFF. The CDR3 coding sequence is TGCAGCGTAGGGACAGGGAACTTTAGAAATGAGCAGTTCTTC.

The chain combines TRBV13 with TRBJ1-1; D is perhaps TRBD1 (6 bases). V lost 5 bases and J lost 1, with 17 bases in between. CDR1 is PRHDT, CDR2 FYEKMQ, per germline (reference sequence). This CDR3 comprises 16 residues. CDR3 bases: TGTGCCAGCAGCCCGCGACAGACAGGTCAGAACACTGAAGCTTTCTTT. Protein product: CASSPRQTGQNTEAFF. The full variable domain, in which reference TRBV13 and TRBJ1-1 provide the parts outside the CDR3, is AAGVIQSPRHLIKEKRETATLKCYPIPRHDTVYWYQQGPGQDPQFLISFYEKMQSDKGSIPDRFSAQQFSDYHSELNMSSLELGDSALYFCASSPRQTGQNTEAFFGQGTRLTVV.

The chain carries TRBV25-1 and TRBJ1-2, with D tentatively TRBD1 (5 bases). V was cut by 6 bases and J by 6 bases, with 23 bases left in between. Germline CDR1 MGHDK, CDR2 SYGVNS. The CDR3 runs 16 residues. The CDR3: CASSPNYNDRTNGYTF. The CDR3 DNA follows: TGTGCCAGCAGCCCCAATTATAACGACAGAACTAATGGCTACACCTTC.

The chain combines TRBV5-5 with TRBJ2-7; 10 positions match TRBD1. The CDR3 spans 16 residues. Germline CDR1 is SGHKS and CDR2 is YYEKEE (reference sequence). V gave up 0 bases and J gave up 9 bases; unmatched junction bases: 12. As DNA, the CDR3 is TGTGCCAGCAGCTTGGAGGGGAGGGGGACAGGGGAAATGCAGTACTTC. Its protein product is CASSLEGRGTGEMQYF.

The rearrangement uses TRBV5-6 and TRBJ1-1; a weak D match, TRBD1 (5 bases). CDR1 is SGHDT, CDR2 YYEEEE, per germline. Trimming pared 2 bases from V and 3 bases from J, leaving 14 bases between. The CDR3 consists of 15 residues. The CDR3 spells CASSFLTAWDTEAFF. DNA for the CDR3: TGTGCCAGCAGCTTTCTGACAGCGTGGGACACTGAAGCTTTCTTT. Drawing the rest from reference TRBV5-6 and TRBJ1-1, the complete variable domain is DAGVTQSPTHLIKTRGQQVTLRCSPKSGHDTVSWYQQALGQGPQFIFQYYEEEERQRGNFPDRFSGHQFPNYSSELNVNALLLGDSALYLCASSFLTAWDTEAFFGQGTRLTVV.

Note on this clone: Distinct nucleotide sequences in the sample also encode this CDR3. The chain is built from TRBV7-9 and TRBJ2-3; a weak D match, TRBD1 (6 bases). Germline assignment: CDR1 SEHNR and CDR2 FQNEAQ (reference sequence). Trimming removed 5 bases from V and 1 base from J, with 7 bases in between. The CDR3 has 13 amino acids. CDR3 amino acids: CASSRTGTDTQYF. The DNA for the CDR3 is TGTGCCAGCAGCAGGACAGGCACAGATACGCAGTATTTT.

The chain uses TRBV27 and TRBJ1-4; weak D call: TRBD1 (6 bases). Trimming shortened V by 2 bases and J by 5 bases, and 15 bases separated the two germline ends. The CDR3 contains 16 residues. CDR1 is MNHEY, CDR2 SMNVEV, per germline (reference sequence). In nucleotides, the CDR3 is TGTGCCAGCAGTTTAAGTTGGGGGAGGGGGAATGAAAAACTGTTTTTT. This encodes CASSLSWGRGNEKLFF.